The TCR beta chain under discussion was sequenced for a study of cytomegalovirus exposure and HLA in healthy donors. Whole-study results and caveats: HLA restriction was apparent for most CMV-associated TCR beta chains in a later analysis. Available immune exposure information covered CMV serostatus only. Some V segments could not be told apart, so they were left out, TRBV6-2 and TRBV6-3 among them. Altogether, about 160 TCR beta chains were recorded as cytomegalovirus-associated.

Germline V CDR1 and CDR2: GTSNPN, SVGIG (reference sequence). V shed 2 bases and J shed 10 bases, with 12 bases lying between them. The CDR3 loop spans 12 amino acids. For this clone: Its matching antigen is unknown.

Use of 60 Vbeta and 13 Jbeta primers characterized the PCR. TCRdb keeps only in-frame clones here, not all; method: immunoSEQ multiplex PCR. This sample has 100,000 or so clones, with approximately 14% found just once. The clonotype was recovered from a female donor in good health and CMV-seronegative. The sequencing sample was made of PBMCs. The chain combines TRBV30 with TRBJ2-1; tentative D call: TRBD2 (5 bases). In nucleotides, the CDR3 is TGTGCCTGGAGTCCTCGACGCGGGGAGCAGTTCTTC. This translates into CAWSPRRGEQFF.